This T cell receptor (beta chain) was documented in a study of blood T cells in healthy people across ages. CDR3 length: 16 residues. The germline CDR1 and CDR2 sequences are SQVTM and ANQGSEA. Trimming left V 3 bases short and J 0 bases short, with 18 bases between. There were at least 5 micrograms of total RNA extracted from every sample. The second PCR ran roughly 7 to 12 cycles with a sample-barcoded 5' primer and J-beta primers. Each cDNA molecule was tagged by a template-switch adaptor that had 12 random nucleotides. In TCRdb, the 5' RACE reads were re-called with MiXCR into one record per CDR3 protein. The profile shows over 1,500,000 distinct CDR3 sequences, about 39% of them singletons. A few counts support this clonotype. The antigen is undetermined. Study-wide points: Aged donors had fewer naive CD4+ cells and lower diversity than long-lived donors.

The source material was blood. The source of this sequence is a human donor in good health. The chain has TRBV29-1 and TRBJ2-7, with D perhaps matching TRBD1 (5 bases). CDR3 nucleotide sequence: TGCAGCGTTGATGGGCCCCAGGGAACTTTCTCCTACGAGCAGTACTTC. The encoded protein is CSVDGPQGTFSYEQYF.